This record concerns one TCR beta chain sequence. No antigen is known for it. For each subset, genomic DNA was distributed in equal portions over several immunoSEQ plates. Repertoires were generated with immunoSEQ multiplex PCR, while TCRdb's copy carries only in-frame clones and drops some. This sample has millions of clones, with 85% to 95% found just once. These data belong to a study of shared clonotypes between healthy human individuals. CDR3 size: 17 residues. The V and J ends lost 0 bases and 6 bases, in that order; junction bases with no gene match: 9. Looked up from germline, CDR1 is KGHSH and CDR2 is LQKENI. Naive CD45RA+ and memory CD45RA-negative subsets were split from CD4+ cells. Regarding the study as a whole: The expectation was that sequencing depth would affect clonotype sharing among donors.

This TCR was recovered from a man aged 18 to 35 in good health. This chain connects TRBV18 to TRBJ2-7, with TRBD2 matching over 12 bases. Sequencing used naive CD4+ T cells sorted from blood. Subset noted: CD45RA+ positively selected. The CDR3 DNA sequence: TGTGCCAGCTCACCACCGGTGGGACTAGCGGGCAGCGGCGAGCAGTACTTC. Protein sequence: CASSPPVGLAGSGEQYF.